This TCR beta chain is drawn from a study of cytomegalovirus exposure and HLA in healthy donors. Points from the study as a whole: Several top significant clusters appeared, in a later analysis, to be linked to common viral pathogens. V- and J-gene trimming of TCR beta was linked (in a later analysis) to a missense DCLRE1C variant. Most TCR sequences showed up rarely, but some public TCRs showed up in many donors. Compared with the approximately 700-donor mean, an Asian-associated ancestry cluster reportedly had fewer N-insertions, according to a later analysis.

Remarks on this clone: Its antigen is unidentified.

The CDR3 sequence is 16 residues long. Germline V gives CDR1 LGHNA, CDR2 YNFKEQ. V shed 0 bases and J 3 bases; nucleotides not matched to a gene: 7. PCR used 60 Vbeta primers and 13 Jbeta primers. Libraries were prepared by immunoSEQ multiplex PCR; TCRdb keeps only in-frame clonotypes and omits some of them. The sample comprises 190,000 or so clones, around 79% of which are singletons, and less than 2% rests with the top ten. The source of this sequence is a girl aged 10 to 17 in good health and CMV-seropositive. The V and J genes are TRBV4-2 and TRBJ1-1, with 7 positions matching TRBD1. Sequenced: PBMCs. In nucleotides, the CDR3 is TGTGCCAGCAGCCAAGAGAGAAAGGGGGCCCACACTGAAGCTTTCTTT. This translates into CASSQERKGAHTEAFF.